Below, 16 T cell receptor beta chains from the same sample are listed, as sequenced in a study of T cells in Graves' hyperthyroidism and ophthalmopathy. The CDR3 regions of TCR beta were amplified from RNA transcripts. Researchers ran a first-round RT-PCR on the TCR CDR3 using the HTBI primer set. MiXCR, run by TCRdb on the multiplex PCR reads, gives a single entry per CDR3 protein. The sample shows 350,000 to 450,000 distinct CDR3 sequences, roughly 13% of them seen only once. Sequencing used blood. The receptors originated from a man aged 45-60 years with Graves' ophthalmopathy.

This clonotype was seen many times. CDR3: CAWSPPDGYGYTF. CDR3 in DNA: TGTGCCTGGAGTCCCCCGGACGGCTATGGCTACACCTTC. V and J are TRBV30 and TRBJ1-2; D gene unclear. Trimming took 2 bases from V and 4 from J, leaving 11 bases between them. The CDR3 runs to 13 residues. Germline values: CDR1 GTSNPN, CDR2 SVGIG (reference sequence).

This clonotype occurred a few times. For the CDR3, the DNA is TGCGCCAGCAGCTTGCAGCAGGGGGTTGAAAAACTGTTTTTT. Protein sequence: CASSLQQGVEKLFF. The chain uses TRBV5-1 and TRBJ1-4; 7 nucleotides align to TRBD1. CDR3 length: 14 amino acids. Germline CDR1 reads SGHRS; CDR2 reads YFSETQ. The trim removed 1 base at V and 7 bases at J, leaving 4 bases unmatched.

This clonotype has a count of ten or more. Written as DNA, the CDR3 is TGTGCCAGCAGCTTCATGGCCGCAGGGACCTCTGGAAACACCATATATTTT. This translates into CASSFMAAGTSGNTIYF. The rearrangement links TRBV3-1 to TRBJ1-3; TRBD1 is a possible D gene (5 bases). The ends were cut back, 5 bases at V and 0 bases at J, with 17 bases in the middle. From germline, CDR1 is LGHDT and CDR2 YNNKEL (reference sequence). The CDR3 has 17 residues.

Many counts were recorded for this clonotype. J is TRBJ2-1 and V is TRBV5-1; D is unclear. Germline loops: CDR1 SGHRS, CDR2 YFSETQ. The CDR3 extends over 16 amino acids. Trimming pared 0 bases from V and 0 bases from J, leaving 10 bases between. DNA for the CDR3: TGCGCCAGCAGCTTGGGCCACAGCCTCTCCTACAATGAGCAGTTCTTC. Translating it yields CASSLGHSLSYNEQFF.

The V call is TRBV29-1, the J call TRBJ2-7; D is perhaps TRBD2 (5 bases). CDR1 is SQVTM, CDR2 ANQGSEA, per germline. V was trimmed by 6 bases and J by 4 bases, leaving 16 bases between them. This CDR3 region has 13 residues. Here the CDR3 DNA reads TGCAGCGTACGTCGGGATCGAAGATACGAGCAGTACTTC. As protein: CSVRRDRRYEQYF.

Remarks on this clonotype: Germline is not matched at one junction end, which may reflect a read error. The chain couples TRBV19 to TRBJ1-1; 9 nucleotides match TRBD1. CDR3 length: 14 residues. Germline CDR1 is LNHDA and CDR2 is SQIVND (reference sequence). The CDR3: CASSIQGQGSEAFF. CDR3 coding DNA: TGTGCCAGCAGTATACAAGGACAGGGGTCGGAAGCTTTCTTT. Full variable domain (missing parts from reference TRBV19 and TRBJ1-1): DGGITQSPKYLFRKEGQNVTLSCEQNLNHDAMYWYRQDPGQGLRLIYYSQIVNDFQKGDIAEGYSVSREKKESFPLTVTSAQKNPTAFYLCASSIQGQGSEAFFGQGTRLTVV.

This clonotype appeared many times. The chain recombines TRBV11-1 with TRBJ2-7; no clear D. Germline V gene sequence: CDR1 SGHAT, CDR2 FQDESV (reference sequence). The germline V and J ends were trimmed by 3 bases and 3 bases, with 9 bases remaining between them. This CDR3 is 13 amino acids long. CDR3 region: CASSFTVNYEQYF. The CDR3 coding sequence is TGTGCCAGCAGCTTTACAGTGAACTACGAGCAGTACTTC.

In this sample, this clonotype turned up many times. The CDR3 region is CSARAGTSSYEQYF. The CDR3 DNA reads as TGCAGTGCTAGGGCCGGGACTAGCTCCTACGAGCAGTACTTC. The chain employs TRBV20-1 and TRBJ2-7; TRBD2 agrees at 8 bases. CDR1 is DFQATT and CDR2 is SNEGSKA in the germline V gene (reference sequence). This CDR3 has 14 amino acids. The J segment lost 0 bases and the V segment lost 3 bases, leaving 4 bases of the junction unmatched.

This clonotype was seen more than once but under ten times. This chain uses TRBV28 with TRBJ2-7; D is possibly TRBD2 (5 bases). V lost 8 bases, J lost 6 bases, and 11 bases lay in between. Germline-derived CDR1 and CDR2 are MDHEN and SYDVKM. The CDR3 sequence is 11 residues long. CDR3 DNA: TGTGCCAGCGAGGACTTCCCCGAGCAGTACTTC. Translated: CASEDFPEQYF. Drawing the rest from reference TRBV28 and TRBJ2-7, the complete variable domain is DVKVTQSSRYLVKRTGEKVFLECVQDMDHENMFWYRQDPGLGLRLIYFSYDVKMKEKGDIPEGYSVSREKKERFSLILESASTNQTSMYLCASEDFPEQYFGPGTRLTVT.

This clonotype showed up just a few times. This chain uses TRBV19 with TRBJ2-7; no definite D call. Germline CDR1 LNHDA, CDR2 SQIVND (reference sequence). Trimming left V 1 base short and J 3 bases short, with 4 bases between. The CDR3 is 12 amino acids. The CDR3 DNA reads TGTGCCAGTAGTATAGGCAACTACGAGCAGTACTTC. Its translation: CASSIGNYEQYF.

This clonotype was detected only a few times. This rearrangement joins TRBV10-3 to TRBJ2-4; no reliable D call. CDR3 length equals 14 residues. V was shortened by 0 bases and J by 4 bases, with 7 bases between the two germline ends. Germline CDR1 and CDR2: ENHRY and SYGVKD. As DNA, the CDR3 is TGTGCCATCAGTGAGTCGGCAGAGAAAAACATTCAGTACTTC. Translating gives CAISESAEKNIQYF.

This clonotype was counted many times. CDR3 in amino acids: CASSVQGSTNTGELFF. CDR3 sequence (DNA): TGTGCCAGCAGCGTACAGGGATCTACGAACACCGGGGAGCTGTTTTTT. This chain connects TRBV2 to TRBJ2-2; D perhaps matches TRBD1 (6 bases). This CDR3 has 16 amino acids. Deletions cut 6 bases from V and 0 bases from J, with 14 bases between. Looked up from germline, CDR1 is SNHLY and CDR2 is FYNNEI.

The chain joins TRBV5-6 to TRBJ2-5, with a possible D match to TRBD1 (6 bases). The CDR3 totals 14 residues. Germline values: CDR1 SGHDT, CDR2 YYEEEE. Trimming removed 4 bases at V and 5 bases at J, with 15 bases between. In DNA form, the CDR3 reads TGTGCCAGCAGCCGACAGGACCATGCGGAGACCCAGTACTTC. It is translated as CASSRQDHAETQYF.

This clonotype was found many times. V and J are TRBV5-1 and TRBJ2-7; possibly TRBD2 for D (5 bases). This CDR3 comprises 13 residues. V lost 4 bases and J lost 6, with 14 bases in between. CDR1 and CDR2 from the germline V gene are SGHRS and YFSETQ. The CDR3 loop is CASSQNLAGEQYF. CDR3 DNA: TGCGCCAGCAGCCAAAACCTAGCAGGCGAGCAGTACTTC.

This clonotype has at least ten counts. The chain employs TRBV28 and TRBJ2-7; TRBD2 agrees at 7 bases. In germline, CDR1 is MDHEN, CDR2 SYDVKM. This CDR3 is 13 amino acids long. Trimming took 4 bases from V and 2 from J; bases not matched to a gene: 2. CDR3 nucleotide sequence: TGTGCCAGCAGTTCTAGCGGAACCTACGAGCAGTACTTC. The encoded protein is CASSSSGTYEQYF.

This chain links TRBV4-2 with TRBJ2-7; possibly TRBD1 for D (5 bases). The CDR3 is 15 residues long. Germline loops: CDR1 LGHNA, CDR2 YNFKEQ. V was pared by 0 bases and J by 2 bases, with 11 bases between. This CDR3 is CASSQDQGFTYEQYF. The CDR3 region has the DNA TGTGCCAGCAGCCAAGATCAGGGATTTACCTACGAGCAGTACTTC.